The 32 T cell receptor beta chains below all came from one sample that was sequenced in a study of CD8+CD57+ T cells in acquired aplastic anemia. Template material for TCR beta VDJ and CDR3 profiling consisted of genomic DNA. TCRdb re-called the reads through MiXCR, storing one row per CDR3 protein. The sample includes 200,000 to 250,000 distinct CDR3 sequences, 34% of them seen just once. The sequenced material came from sorted CD4+, CD8+, or CD8+CD57+ T cells (not recorded which) from PBMCs. The receptors here all came from a human donor in good health, serving as a control.

The rearrangement joins TRBV6-1 to TRBJ2-7; TRBD2 is a possible D gene (6 bases). Germline V gene data show CDR1 as MNHNS and CDR2 as SASEGT. The V end lost 5 bases, the J end lost 3 bases, and 17 bases lay between the germline ends. The CDR3 is made up of 15 amino acids. DNA for the CDR3: TGTGCCAGCAGTAGTTTATCCTCCGGGAGCTACGAGCAGTACTTC. Translating it yields CASSSLSSGSYEQYF.

Many counts were recorded for this clonotype. The chain combines TRBV5-4 with TRBJ2-5; D remains ambiguous. This CDR3 spans 13 amino acids. Germline V gene data show CDR1 as SGHNT and CDR2 as YYREEE (reference sequence). V dropped 0 bases and J dropped 9 bases, with 12 bases sitting between them. CDR3 DNA: TGTGCCAGCAGCTTGGCCCTTAACTACCCCCAGTACTTC. Residues: CASSLALNYPQYF.

In this sample, this clonotype turned up many times. The chain links TRBV19 to TRBJ2-1, with D perhaps matching TRBD2 (5 bases). Trimming took off 0 bases at V and 10 bases at J, with 10 bases between the two ends. This CDR3 contains 13 residues. Germline V CDR1 and CDR2: LNHDA, SQIVND (reference sequence). The CDR3 DNA reads as TGTGCCAGTAGTATAGAGGACTCACCGGAGCAGTTCTTC. Translating it yields CASSIEDSPEQFF.

This clonotype was seen many times. V and J are TRBV12-3 or TRBV12-4 and TRBJ2-7; TRBD1 matches 9 bases. The CDR3 loop spans 16 amino acids. J gave up 0 bases and V 7 bases, and 10 bases lay outside the gene matches. Written as DNA, the CDR3 is TGTGCCAGCACTCAAGGGGGGACAGGGAGCTCCTACGAGCAGTACTTC. Amino acid sequence: CASTQGGTGSSYEQYF.

Comments on this clonotype: Given a much more abundant clone one base away, this may be a read error. The V and J genes are TRBV7-8 and TRBJ1-1, with D possibly TRBD1 on 6 matching bases. The V and J ends lost 8 bases and 10 bases respectively, with 23 bases between them. Germline V gene data show CDR1 as SGHVS and CDR2 as FQNEAQ. The CDR3 is 14 residues long. The CDR3 DNA sequence: TGTGCCAGCGCCGTATCACCCTCGGGGGGCGCAGCTTTCTTT. Its protein is CASAVSPSGGAAFF.

This clonotype has just one count. The chain carries TRBV7-2 and TRBJ1-2; TRBD1 matches at 12 bases. Germline V lookup: CDR1 SGHTA, CDR2 FQGNSA. With 5 bases clipped from V and 8 bases from J, the junction kept 6 bases outside the gene matches. CDR3 length: 14 residues. This chain's CDR3 is CASSPGQGADGYTF. The CDR3, as DNA: TGTGCCAGCAGCCCGGGACAGGGGGCCGACGGCTACACCTTC.

V gene TRBV20-1 combines with J gene TRBJ1-1, with D possibly TRBD1 on 5 matching bases. V lost 6 bases, J lost 6 bases, and 11 bases lay in between. Germline lookup yields CDR1 DFQATT and CDR2 SNEGSKA (reference sequence). CDR3 length: 11 residues. CDR3 region: CSAPRGAEAFF. Here the CDR3 DNA reads TGCAGTGCGCCCCGGGGGGCTGAAGCTTTCTTT.

This clonotype was seen repeatedly, ten times or more. V and J are TRBV7-9 and TRBJ1-1, with 9 bases aligning to TRBD1. The CDR3 spans 13 residues. Germline V gives CDR1 SEHNR, CDR2 FQNEAQ (reference sequence). The V and J ends lost 4 bases and 12 bases, in that order; junction bases with no gene match: 9. CDR3: CASSSPGTGNTFF. The CDR3 nucleotides are TGTGCCAGCAGCTCACCCGGGACAGGGAATACTTTCTTT.

This clonotype occurred once. A read error may account for a junction end that differs from germline. This chain joins TRBV2 and TRBJ1-1, with 8 bases lining up with TRBD1. The CDR3 consists of 13 residues. Germline V gives CDR1 SNHLY, CDR2 FYNNEI. CDR3 coding DNA: TGTGCCAGCAGGGAAGACAGGGGCGCTGAAGCTTTCTTT. It yields the protein CASREDRGAEAFF. The full variable domain, its missing parts supplied by reference TRBV2 and TRBJ1-1, is EPEVTQTPSHQVTQMGQEVILRCVPISNHLYFYWYRQILGQKVEFLVSFYNNEISEKSEIFDDQFSVERPDGSNFTLKIRSTKLEDSAMYFCASREDRGAEAFFGQGTRLTVV.

This clonotype is medium-sized by share. The V call is TRBV24-1, the J call TRBJ2-7, with TRBD1 matching over 8 bases. V gave up 4 bases and J gave up 7 bases; unmatched junction bases: 8. CDR1 and CDR2 from the germline V gene are KGHDR and SFDVKD. This CDR3 has 14 residues. The DNA for the CDR3 is TGTGCCACCAGTGAGGGCAGGGGGCCAGGAGAGCAGTACTTC. Protein: CATSEGRGPGEQYF.

Of note for this clonotype: A read error may explain this, as a much larger clone is one base away. V usage is TRBV7-3 and J usage is TRBJ2-1; 7 bases line up with TRBD2. Trimming cost V 4 bases and J 10 bases; bases outside gene matches: 7. Germline assignment: CDR1 SGHTA and CDR2 FQGTGA. The CDR3 has 13 amino acids. CDR3 region: CASSSTREKEQFF. The CDR3 DNA reads TGTGCCAGCAGCTCAACGCGGGAGAAGGAGCAGTTCTTC.

To note about this clonotype: This may stem from a read error, because a much larger clone lies one nucleotide away. The rearrangement links TRBV9 to TRBJ2-2; 7 bases agree with TRBD1. Germline V gene sequence: CDR1 SGDLS, CDR2 YYNGEE. Unmatched junction bases numbered 9, after V lost 6 bases and J lost 4 bases. The CDR3 contains 15 residues. For the CDR3, the DNA is TGTGCCAGCAAAGCCGGGACAGAGAGCACCGGGGAGCTGTTTTTT. It encodes CASKAGTESTGELFF.

There are many counts of this clonotype. The chain couples TRBV15 to TRBJ1-1; TRBD1 matches at 8 bases. CDR1 is LNHNV and CDR2 is YYDKDF in the germline V gene (reference sequence). The CDR3 covers 15 residues. The V gene end was trimmed by 5 bases and the J gene end by 3 bases; junction bases not matched to a gene: 8. DNA of the CDR3: TGTGCCACCAGCGAGCCGGACAGGGCCCACACTGAAGCTTTCTTT. Protein sequence: CATSEPDRAHTEAFF. The whole variable domain, filled in from reference TRBV15 and TRBJ1-1, reads DAMVIQNPRYQVTQFGKPVTLSCSQTLNHNVMYWYQQKSSQAPKLLFHYYDKDFNNEADTPDNFQSRRPNTSFCFLDIRSPGLGDTAMYLCATSEPDRAHTEAFFGQGTRLTVV.

This clonotype came up many times. CDR3 in amino acids: CASNLRYRRDTEAFF. The DNA for the CDR3 is TGTGCCAGCAACTTACGTTACAGACGGGACACTGAAGCTTTCTTT. This sequence joins TRBV12-3 or TRBV12-4 and TRBJ1-1; D uncertain. V lost 7 bases and J 3 bases, leaving 18 bases between the germline ends. CDR3 size: 15 residues.

This chain uses TRBV5-1 with TRBJ2-3; 10 bases are a match to TRBD1. V was pared by 0 bases and J by 6 bases, with 10 bases of the junction left unmatched. The CDR3 consists of 17 residues. From germline, CDR1 is SGHRS and CDR2 YFSETQ. CDR3 sequence reads: CASSLELTGTGEDTQYF. CDR3 DNA: TGCGCCAGCAGCTTGGAACTCACCGGGACAGGGGAGGATACGCAGTATTTT.

As concerns this clonotype: Possible read error: a much larger clone is one base away. The rearrangement links TRBV7-8 to TRBJ2-7, with D possibly called TRBD1 or TRBD2 (6 bases each). Germline CDR1 reads SGHVS; CDR2 reads FQNEAQ. The CDR3 length is 15 residues. V was shortened by 3 bases and J by 5 bases, with 17 bases between the two germline ends. In DNA, the CDR3 is TGTGCCAGCAGCTTGAGGGGGGTACGATTGGACGAGCAGTACTTC. Translating it yields CASSLRGVRLDEQYF.

In the case of this clonotype: The final CDR3 position lacks the conserved phenylalanine or tryptophan, pointing to a likely read error. The chain uses TRBV24-1 and TRBJ2-1; D uncertain. Germline assignment: CDR1 KGHDR and CDR2 SFDVKD. The CDR3 is 15 amino acids. Deletions cut 2 bases from V and 8 bases from J, with 15 bases between. CDR3: CATSDSSAERHEQFS. The CDR3 DNA reads as TGTGCCACCAGTGATTCATCGGCGGAACGACATGAGCAGTTCTCC.

There are many counts of this clonotype. J is TRBJ1-3 and V is TRBV29-1, with no clear D. Trimming took 0 bases from V and 2 from J, leaving 2 bases between them. The CDR3 has 12 amino acids. Germline CDR1 is SQVTM and CDR2 is ANQGSEA. CDR3 DNA: TGCAGCGTTGAAGATCCTGGAAACACCATATATTTT. It yields the protein CSVEDPGNTIYF. Supplemented by reference TRBV29-1 and TRBJ1-3, the full variable domain reads SAVISQKPSRDICQRGTSLTIQCQVDSQVTMMFWYRQQPGQSLTLIATANQGSEATYESGFVIDKFPISRPNLTFSTLTVSNMSPEDSSIYLCSVEDPGNTIYFGEGSWLTVV.

J is TRBJ2-3 and V is TRBV20-1, with 7 bases that match TRBD2. In germline, CDR1 is DFQATT, CDR2 SNEGSKA (reference sequence). The CDR3 extends over 14 amino acids. The CDR3 sequence is CGGVVLDGADTQYF. The CDR3 coding sequence is TGCGGGGGGGTAGTACTCGATGGCGCAGATACGCAGTATTTT.

This clonotype was observed a few times. This may be a read error, as it is one base from a much larger clone. The chain recombines TRBV20-1 with TRBJ2-7, with 12 bases lining up with TRBD1. Germline values: CDR1 DFQATT, CDR2 SNEGSKA (reference sequence). The CDR3 is 15 residues long. With 5 bases clipped from V and 8 bases from J, the junction kept 13 bases outside the gene matches. DNA for the CDR3: TGCAGTGCTCAATACCGGGACAGGGGGCAATACAAGCAGTACTTC. Its protein product is CSAQYRDRGQYKQYF.

This clonotype was picked up many times. This sequence joins TRBV20-1 and TRBJ1-2; 7 positions match TRBD1. The CDR3 totals 14 residues. Germline values: CDR1 DFQATT, CDR2 SNEGSKA (reference sequence). The V gene end was trimmed by 5 bases and the J gene end by 4 bases; junction bases not matched to a gene: 10. The CDR3 loop reads CSAQVQGTAYGYTF. The CDR3 nucleotides read TGCAGTGCTCAAGTACAAGGGACAGCCTATGGCTACACCTTC.

Points on this clonotype: A read error may explain this, as a much larger clone is one base away. V and J are TRBV20-1 and TRBJ1-1; 8 bases are shared with TRBD1. The length of the CDR3 is 14 residues. Germline loops: CDR1 DFQATT, CDR2 SNEGSKA (reference sequence). The CDR3 coding sequence is TGCAGTGCTGGAGAATTGGACAGGGTGGGTGAAGCTTTCTTT. It codes for CSAGELDRVGEAFF.

This clonotype was recorded a few times. This sequence joins TRBV14 and TRBJ2-1; 15 nucleotides match TRBD2. There are 21 residues in the CDR3. Unmatched junction bases numbered 11, after V lost 2 bases and J lost 0 bases. Germline V gene lookup returns CDR1 SGHDN and CDR2 FVKESK. The CDR3 sequence is CASSQPGWGLAGGSSYNEQFF. CDR3 in DNA: TGTGCCAGCAGCCAACCCGGATGGGGACTAGCGGGGGGAAGCTCCTACAATGAGCAGTTCTTC. Combining the CDR3 with reference TRBV14 and TRBJ2-1 gives the whole variable domain EAGVTQFPSHSVIEKGQTVTLRCDPISGHDNLYWYRRVMGKEIKFLLHFVKESKQDESGMPNNRFLAERTGGTYSTLKVQPAELEDSGVYFCASSQPGWGLAGGSSYNEQFFGPGTRLTVL.

This rearrangement joins TRBV20-1 to TRBJ1-1, with 7 positions matching TRBD1. Germline V gene data show CDR1 as DFQATT and CDR2 as SNEGSKA (reference sequence). V dropped 0 bases and J dropped 3; count of bases not matched to a gene: 10. The CDR3 spans 16 residues. The CDR3 sequence is CSARDGRGGGHTEAFF. CDR3 bases: TGCAGTGCTAGAGATGGGCGAGGGGGCGGTCACACTGAAGCTTTCTTT.

As concerns this clonotype: The final CDR3 position lacks the conserved phenylalanine or tryptophan, pointing to a likely read error. The DNA is omitted, as the CDR3 cannot be located on it reliably, and the CDR3 follows TCRdb's listing. This rearrangement joins TRBV24-1 to TRBJ2-1; the table gives TRBD2 as D, unverified against the DNA. Germline V gives CDR1 KGHDR, CDR2 SFDVKD. The CDR3 totals 14 residues, both ends included. The CDR3 region is CATRGEREGGERFS.

The table lists this clonotype with many counts. The V call is TRBV2, the J call TRBJ1-2; D is unclear. Per the germline V gene, CDR1 is SNHLY and CDR2 is FYNNEI. The CDR3 is 14 residues long. Trimming removed 6 bases from V and 0 bases from J, with 11 bases in between. In nucleotides, the CDR3 is TGTGCCAGCAGGAGGCGAGGGTCTAACTATGGCTACACCTTC. Encoded protein: CASRRRGSNYGYTF.

Concerning this clonotype itself: Its ends do not fully match the called genes, so a read error is possible. The chain combines TRBV13 with TRBJ1-1; TRBD1 is a possible D gene (5 bases). Per the germline V gene, CDR1 is PRHDT and CDR2 is FYEKMQ (reference sequence). This CDR3 region has 16 residues. The CDR3 sequence is CASNLRGRGDSTEAFF. CDR3 in DNA: TGTGCCAGCAACTTACGCGGGAGGGGTGATAGCACTGAAGCTTTCTTT.

This clonotype was found many times. The gene calls are TRBV24-1 and TRBJ1-5; weak D call: TRBD1 (5 bases). Germline V gene sequence: CDR1 KGHDR, CDR2 SFDVKD. V shed 9 bases and J shed 0 bases, with 11 bases lying between them. The CDR3 sequence is 14 residues long. DNA for the CDR3: TGTGCCACCGCAGGGAAATATAGCAATCAGCCCCAGCATTTT. Amino acids: CATAGKYSNQPQHF.

V is TRBV7-8 and J is TRBJ1-1; D is undetermined. The CDR3 runs to 14 residues. The V end lost 5 bases, the J end lost 2 bases, and 12 bases lay between the germline ends. Looked up from germline, CDR1 is SGHVS and CDR2 is FQNEAQ. CDR3 residues: CASSALAVNTEAFF. The CDR3 DNA follows: TGTGCCAGCAGCGCCCTGGCAGTTAACACTGAAGCTTTCTTT.

This clonotype was observed many times. The gene calls are TRBV7-6 and TRBJ2-2; D is unclear. Trimming shortened V by 2 bases and J by 6 bases, and 1 base separated the two germline ends. The CDR3 runs 11 residues. In germline, CDR1 is SGHVS, CDR2 FNYEAQ. The CDR3 spells CASSLPGELFF. The CDR3 nucleotides read TGTGCCAGCAGCTTACCCGGGGAGCTGTTTTTT.

The table lists this clonotype with many counts. This chain links TRBV7-3 with TRBJ2-1; 8 bases agree with TRBD2. Germline V gene lookup returns CDR1 SGHTA and CDR2 FQGTGA. The CDR3 consists of 14 residues. Trimming at V came to 5 bases and at J to 4 bases, leaving 4 bases not matched to a gene. The CDR3 DNA reads TGTGCCAGCAGCCCGGGGGGGGCGTACAATGAGCAGTTCTTC. This translates into CASSPGGAYNEQFF.

The gene calls are TRBV3-1 and TRBJ1-1, with D unclear. The CDR3 loop spans 14 amino acids. The germline V gene has CDR1 LGHDT and CDR2 YNNKEL (reference sequence). V was shortened by 3 bases and J by 0 bases, with 8 bases between the two germline ends. This CDR3 reads CASSHPGLNTEAFF. The DNA of the CDR3 is TGTGCCAGCAGCCATCCCGGATTGAACACTGAAGCTTTCTTT.